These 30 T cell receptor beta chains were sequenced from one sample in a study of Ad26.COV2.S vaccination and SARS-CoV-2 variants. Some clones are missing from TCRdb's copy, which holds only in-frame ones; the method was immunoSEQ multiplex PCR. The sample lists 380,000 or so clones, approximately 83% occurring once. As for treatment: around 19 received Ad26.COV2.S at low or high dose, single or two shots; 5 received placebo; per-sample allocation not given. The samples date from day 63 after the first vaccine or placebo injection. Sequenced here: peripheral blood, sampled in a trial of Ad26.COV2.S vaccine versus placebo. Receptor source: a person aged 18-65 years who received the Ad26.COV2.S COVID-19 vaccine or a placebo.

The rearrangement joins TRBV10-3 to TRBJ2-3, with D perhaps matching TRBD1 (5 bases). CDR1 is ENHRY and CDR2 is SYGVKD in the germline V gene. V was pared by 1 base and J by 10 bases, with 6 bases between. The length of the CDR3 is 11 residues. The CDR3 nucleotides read TGTGCCATCAGTGAGTGGGGCGCGCAGTATTTT. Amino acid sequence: CAISEWGAQYF.

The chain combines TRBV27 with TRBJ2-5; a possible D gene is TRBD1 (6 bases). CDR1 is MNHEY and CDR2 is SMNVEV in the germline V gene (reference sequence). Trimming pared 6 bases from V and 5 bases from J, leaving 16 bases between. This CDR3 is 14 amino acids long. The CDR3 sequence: CASRPVGAKETQYF. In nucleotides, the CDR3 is TGTGCCAGCAGACCGGTGGGGGCTAAGGAGACCCAGTACTTC.

The CDR3 sequence: CASSELGVGTDTQYF. The CDR3 DNA is TGTGCCAGCAGTGAGTTAGGGGTTGGAACAGATACGCAGTATTTT. V is TRBV6-2 or TRBV6-3 and J is TRBJ2-3; D may be TRBD1 (5 bases). Per the germline V gene, CDR1 is MNHEY and CDR2 is SVGEGT. This CDR3 contains 15 residues. With 5 bases removed from V and 3 bases from J, the gap between germline ends came to 15 bases.

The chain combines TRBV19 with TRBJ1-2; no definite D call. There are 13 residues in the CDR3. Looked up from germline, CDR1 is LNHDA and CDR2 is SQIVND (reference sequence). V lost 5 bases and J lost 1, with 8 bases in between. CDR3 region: CASSVQSNYGYTF. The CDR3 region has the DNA TGTGCCAGTAGTGTACAGAGTAACTATGGCTACACCTTC.

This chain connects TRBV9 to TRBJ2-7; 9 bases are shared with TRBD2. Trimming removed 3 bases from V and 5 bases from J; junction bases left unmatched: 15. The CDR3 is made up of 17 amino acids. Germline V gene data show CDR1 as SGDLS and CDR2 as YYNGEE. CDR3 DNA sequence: TGTGCCAGCAGCGCTTCCTACCGGGCTAGCGGGGTCCACGAGCAGTACTTC. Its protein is CASSASYRASGVHEQYF.

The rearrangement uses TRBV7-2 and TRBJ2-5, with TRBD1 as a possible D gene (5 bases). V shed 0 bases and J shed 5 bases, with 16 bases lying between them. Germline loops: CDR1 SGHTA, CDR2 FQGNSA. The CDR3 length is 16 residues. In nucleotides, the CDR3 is TGTGCCAGCAGCTTAGCGACCTCAGGGCCCGGGGAGACCCAGTACTTC. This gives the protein CASSLATSGPGETQYF.

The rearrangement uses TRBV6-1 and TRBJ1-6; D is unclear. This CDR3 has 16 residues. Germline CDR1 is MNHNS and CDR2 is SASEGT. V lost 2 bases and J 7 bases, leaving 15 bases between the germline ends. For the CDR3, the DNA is TGTGCCAGCAGTGAAAGGAGTAGGGCGGGGAATTCACCCCTCCACTTT. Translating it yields CASSERSRAGNSPLHF.

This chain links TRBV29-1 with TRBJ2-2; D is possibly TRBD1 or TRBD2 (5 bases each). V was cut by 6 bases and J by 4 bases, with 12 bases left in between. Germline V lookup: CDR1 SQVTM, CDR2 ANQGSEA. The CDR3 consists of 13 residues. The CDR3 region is CSVNRDPTGELFF. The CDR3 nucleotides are TGCAGCGTAAACCGGGACCCCACCGGGGAGCTGTTTTTT.

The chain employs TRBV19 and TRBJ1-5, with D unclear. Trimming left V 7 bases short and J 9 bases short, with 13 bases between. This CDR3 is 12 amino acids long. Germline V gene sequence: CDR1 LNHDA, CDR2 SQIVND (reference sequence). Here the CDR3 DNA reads TGTGCCAGTACCGCGGGTAGTCGGCCCCAGCATTTT. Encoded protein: CASTAGSRPQHF.

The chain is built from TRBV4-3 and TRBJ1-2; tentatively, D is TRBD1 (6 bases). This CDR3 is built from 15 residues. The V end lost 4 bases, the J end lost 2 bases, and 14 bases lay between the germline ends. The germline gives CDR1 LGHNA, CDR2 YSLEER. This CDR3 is CASSPSGGANYGYTF. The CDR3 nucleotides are TGCGCCAGCAGCCCAAGCGGGGGGGCAAACTATGGCTACACCTTC.

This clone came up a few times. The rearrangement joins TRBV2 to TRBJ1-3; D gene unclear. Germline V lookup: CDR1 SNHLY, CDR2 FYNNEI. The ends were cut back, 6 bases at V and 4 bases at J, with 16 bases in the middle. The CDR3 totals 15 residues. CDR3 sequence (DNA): TGTGCCAGCAGCTACCTAGGGAGGTCGGGAAACACCATATATTTT. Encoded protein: CASSYLGRSGNTIYF.

The CDR3 coding sequence is TGTGCCACCAGTGAGGGCGGGAGCTATGGCTACACCTTC. It encodes CATSEGGSYGYTF. J is TRBJ1-2 and V is TRBV24-1; no clear D gene. This CDR3 comprises 13 residues. V lost 4 bases and J lost 4, with 9 bases in between. The germline V gene has CDR1 KGHDR and CDR2 SFDVKD.

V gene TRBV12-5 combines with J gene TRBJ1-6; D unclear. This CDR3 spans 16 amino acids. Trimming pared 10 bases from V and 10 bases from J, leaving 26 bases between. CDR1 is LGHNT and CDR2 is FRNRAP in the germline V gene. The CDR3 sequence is CATAFGAYIRGSPLHF. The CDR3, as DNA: TGTGCTACCGCCTTTGGTGCGTATATTAGAGGCTCACCCCTCCACTTT.

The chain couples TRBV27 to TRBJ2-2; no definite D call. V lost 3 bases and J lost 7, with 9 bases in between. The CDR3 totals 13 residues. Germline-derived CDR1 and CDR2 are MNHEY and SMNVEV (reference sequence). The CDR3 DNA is TGTGCCAGCAGTTTTTGGGCAAACGGGGAGCTGTTTTTT. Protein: CASSFWANGELFF.

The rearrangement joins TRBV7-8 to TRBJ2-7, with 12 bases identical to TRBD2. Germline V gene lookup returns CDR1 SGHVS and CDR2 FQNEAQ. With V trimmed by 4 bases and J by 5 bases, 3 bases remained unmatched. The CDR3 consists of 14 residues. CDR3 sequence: CASSSSGGANEQYF. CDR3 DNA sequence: TGTGCCAGCAGCTCTAGCGGGGGGGCGAACGAGCAGTACTTC.

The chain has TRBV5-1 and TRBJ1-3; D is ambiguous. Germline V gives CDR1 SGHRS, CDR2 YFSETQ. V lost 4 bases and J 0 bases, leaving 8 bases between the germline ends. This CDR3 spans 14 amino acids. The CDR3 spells CASSPDYSGNTIYF. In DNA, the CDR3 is TGCGCCAGCAGCCCAGATTACTCTGGAAACACCATATATTTT.

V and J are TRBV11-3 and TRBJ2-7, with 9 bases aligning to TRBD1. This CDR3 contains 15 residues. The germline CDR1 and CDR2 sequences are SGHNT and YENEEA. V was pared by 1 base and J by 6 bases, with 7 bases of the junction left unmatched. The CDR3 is CASSLGTGEVSEQYF. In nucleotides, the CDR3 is TGTGCCAGCAGCTTAGGGACAGGGGAAGTCAGCGAGCAGTACTTC.

CDR3 protein: CASSFPTSATDTQYF. The CDR3 bases are TGTGCCAGCAGCTTTCCTACTAGCGCCACAGATACGCAGTATTTT. The chain employs TRBV5-4 and TRBJ2-3, with 7 nucleotides matching TRBD2. The CDR3 loop spans 15 amino acids. V dropped 2 bases and J dropped 2; count of bases not matched to a gene: 5. Per germline, CDR1 SGHNT and CDR2 YYREEE (reference sequence). Filled out from reference TRBV5-4 and TRBJ2-3, the complete variable domain reads ETGVTQSPTHLIKTRGQQVTLRCSSQSGHNTVSWYQQALGQGPQFIFQYYREEENGRGNFPPRFSGLQFPNYSSELNVNALELDDSALYLCASSFPTSATDTQYFGPGTRLTVL.

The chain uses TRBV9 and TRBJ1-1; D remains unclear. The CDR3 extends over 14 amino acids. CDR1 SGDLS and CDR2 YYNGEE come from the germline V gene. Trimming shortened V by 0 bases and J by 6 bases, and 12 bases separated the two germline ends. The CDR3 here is CASSVDLGYAEAFF. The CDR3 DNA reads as TGTGCCAGCAGCGTAGACTTAGGGTACGCTGAAGCTTTCTTT.

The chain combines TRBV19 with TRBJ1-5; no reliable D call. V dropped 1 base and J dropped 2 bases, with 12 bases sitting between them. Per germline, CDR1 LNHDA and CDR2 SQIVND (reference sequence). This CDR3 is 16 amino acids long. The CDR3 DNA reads TGTGCCAGTAGTATAGGCACAGAATCCGGCAATCAGCCCCAGCATTTT. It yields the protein CASSIGTESGNQPQHF.

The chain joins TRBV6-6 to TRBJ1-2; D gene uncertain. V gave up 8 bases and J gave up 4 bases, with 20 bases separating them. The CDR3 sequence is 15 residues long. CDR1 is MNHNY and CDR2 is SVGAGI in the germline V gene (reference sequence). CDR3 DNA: TGTGCCAGCTCCGAGCCGGACCCTGGGAGCTATGGCTACACCTTC. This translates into CASSEPDPGSYGYTF.

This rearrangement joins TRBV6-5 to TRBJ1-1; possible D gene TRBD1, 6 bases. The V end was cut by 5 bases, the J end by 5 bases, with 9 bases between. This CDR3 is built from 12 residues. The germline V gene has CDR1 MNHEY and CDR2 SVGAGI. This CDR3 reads CASSLRGTEAFF. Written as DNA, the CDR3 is TGTGCCAGCAGTCTCAGGGGTACTGAAGCTTTCTTT.

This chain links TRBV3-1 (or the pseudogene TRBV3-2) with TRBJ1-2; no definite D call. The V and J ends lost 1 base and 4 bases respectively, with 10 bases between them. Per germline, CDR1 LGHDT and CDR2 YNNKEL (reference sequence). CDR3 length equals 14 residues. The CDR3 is CASSQGVGFYGYTF. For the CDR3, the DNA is TGTGCCAGCAGCCAAGGGGTCGGGTTCTATGGCTACACCTTC.

The CDR3 is CASSQDLAGASETQYF. In nucleotides, the CDR3 is TGCGCCAGCAGCCAAGATTTGGCAGGGGCATCGGAGACCCAGTACTTC. The chain uses TRBV4-1 and TRBJ2-5, with D perhaps matching TRBD1 (6 bases). The CDR3 is 16 amino acids. Germline CDR1 MGHRA, CDR2 YSYEKL. V was clipped by 0 bases and J by 5 bases, with 16 bases between them.

The CDR3 DNA is TGTGCCAGCAGCTTAGCTGGGACACGGGAGGCCTATAATTCACCCCTCCACTTT. This codes for CASSLAGTREAYNSPLHF. This rearrangement joins TRBV7-9 to TRBJ1-6, with a weak D call TRBD1 (6 bases). CDR3 length: 18 residues. Germline V CDR1 and CDR2: SEHNR, FQNEAQ (reference sequence). Deletions cut 0 bases from V and 2 bases from J, with 14 bases between.

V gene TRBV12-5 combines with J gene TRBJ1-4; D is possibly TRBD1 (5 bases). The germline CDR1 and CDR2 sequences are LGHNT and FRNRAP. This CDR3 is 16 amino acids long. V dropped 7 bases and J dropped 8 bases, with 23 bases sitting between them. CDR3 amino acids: CASAYGTGGIGEKLFF. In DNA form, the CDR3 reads TGTGCTAGTGCCTACGGAACTGGGGGGATTGGAGAAAAACTGTTTTTT.

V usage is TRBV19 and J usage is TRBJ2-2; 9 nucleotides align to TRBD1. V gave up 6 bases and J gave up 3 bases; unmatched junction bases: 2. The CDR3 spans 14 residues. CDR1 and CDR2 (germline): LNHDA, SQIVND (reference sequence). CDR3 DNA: TGTGCCAGTAGAAGGGACAGGGACACCGGGGAGCTGTTTTTT. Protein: CASRRDRDTGELFF.

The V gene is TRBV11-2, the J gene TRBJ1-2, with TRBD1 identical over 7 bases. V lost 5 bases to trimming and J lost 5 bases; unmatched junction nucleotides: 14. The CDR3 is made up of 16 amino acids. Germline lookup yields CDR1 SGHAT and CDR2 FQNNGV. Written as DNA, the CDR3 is TGTGCCAGCAGCCCCCCCGGACAGGAAGCCTATTATGGCTACACCTTC. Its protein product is CASSPPGQEAYYGYTF.

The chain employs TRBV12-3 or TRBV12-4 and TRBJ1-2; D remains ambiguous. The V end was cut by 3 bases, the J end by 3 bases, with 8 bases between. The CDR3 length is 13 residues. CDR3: CASSLATYYGYTF. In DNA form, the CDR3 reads TGTGCCAGCAGTTTGGCAACCTACTATGGCTACACCTTC.

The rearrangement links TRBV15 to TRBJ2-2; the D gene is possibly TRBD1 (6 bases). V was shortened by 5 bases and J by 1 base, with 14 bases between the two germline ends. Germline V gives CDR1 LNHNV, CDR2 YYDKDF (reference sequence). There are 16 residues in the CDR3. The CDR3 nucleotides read TGTGCCACCAGCCCCTCCCTGGGACAGAACACCGGGGAGCTGTTTTTT. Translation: CATSPSLGQNTGELFF.